Presented here are 14 T cell receptor beta chains from one specimen sequenced in a study of beta chain features in type 1 diabetes. Reverse transcription of all isolated RNA meant that expressed TCRB transcripts were sequenced. Libraries were prepared by immunoSEQ multiplex PCR; TCRdb keeps only in-frame clonotypes and omits some of them. The sample consists of fewer than 650,000 clones, 15% of them appearing once. Input material: naive CD4+ T cells from blood. Receptors were obtained from a man between 18 and 35 years old in good health.

This clone was detected a few times. The V and J genes are TRBV25-1 and TRBJ2-5; TRBD1 matches 7 bases. The junction had 5 bases not matched to a gene; V was cut back by 2 bases and J by 2 bases. Germline V CDR1 and CDR2: MGHDK, SYGVNS. The CDR3 contains 15 residues. The CDR3 loop reads CASSEPRQGQETQYF. CDR3 sequence (DNA): TGTGCCAGCAGTGAACCTCGACAGGGTCAAGAGACCCAGTACTTC.

The chain uses TRBV6-1 and TRBJ2-3; 9 bases match TRBD2. V was clipped by 4 bases and J by 6 bases; unmatched bases: 14. CDR1 MNHNS and CDR2 SASEGT come from the germline V gene. The CDR3 spans 17 residues. The CDR3 DNA is TGTGCCAGCAGTGGGGCCCTCGCGGGAGGGCGGGGGGATACGCAGTATTTT. As protein: CASSGALAGGRGDTQYF.

This chain connects TRBV6-6 to TRBJ2-3; TRBD1 matches 10 bases. In germline, CDR1 is MNHNY, CDR2 SVGAGI (reference sequence). The V segment lost 5 bases and the J segment 8 bases; nucleotides outside the gene matches: 7. CDR3 length: 14 residues. CDR3 DNA sequence: TGTGCCAGCAGTCGAGACAGGGGGCGTGGTACGCAGTATTTT. It translates to CASSRDRGRGTQYF.

CDR3 DNA: TGTGCCAGCAGCAAAGAGGGCAGGGGGTGGTACGAGCAGTACTTC. Its translation is CASSKEGRGWYEQYF. The chain couples TRBV21-1 to TRBJ2-7; the D call in the table, TRBD1, was not verified against the DNA. TRBV21-1 is designated a pseudogene. The CDR3 consists of 15 residues.

In regard to this clone: The same CDR3 also results from other DNA sequences found in this sample. The V gene is TRBV5-1, the J gene TRBJ2-5; D perhaps matches TRBD1 (6 bases). V was pared by 0 bases and J by 3 bases, with 6 bases between. The length of the CDR3 is 13 residues. Germline V CDR1 and CDR2: SGHRS, YFSETQ. Written as DNA, the CDR3 is TGCGCCAGCAGCTTGGACAGGGAAGAGACCCAGTACTTC. It encodes CASSLDREETQYF. The whole variable domain, remainder taken from reference TRBV5-1 and TRBJ2-5, is KAGVTQTPRYLIKTRGQQVTLSCSPISGHRSVSWYQQTPGQGLQFLFEYFSETQRNKGNFPGRFSGRQFSNSRSEMNVSTLELGDSALYLCASSLDREETQYFGPGTRLLVL.

This clone is a singleton in its sample. This chain uses TRBV6-5 with TRBJ1-5; tentatively, D is TRBD1 (5 bases). CDR1 MNHEY and CDR2 SVGAGI come from the germline V gene. This CDR3 contains 15 residues. Trimming removed 1 base from V and 7 bases from J, with 14 bases in between. For the CDR3, the DNA is TGTGCCAGCAGTTACTACGCGGGACGGGACCAGCCCCAGCATTTT. This codes for CASSYYAGRDQPQHF.

This rearrangement joins TRBV2 to TRBJ1-1, with TRBD1 matching 8 bases. Germline trimming cut 5 bases from V and 11 bases from J; bases unmatched to any gene: 13. Germline loops: CDR1 SNHLY, CDR2 FYNNEI. This CDR3 has 14 residues. DNA of the CDR3: TGTGCCAGCAGTTCCGGACAGGGCTCGACGCAGGCTTTCTTT. It is translated as CASSSGQGSTQAFF.

CDR3 sequence: CASSRTGANTGELFF. The CDR3 DNA reads TGCGCCAGCAGTCGGACAGGGGCGAACACCGGGGAGCTGTTTTTT. This chain links TRBV5-1 with TRBJ2-2; 9 bases align to TRBD1. The CDR3 covers 15 residues. CDR1 is SGHRS and CDR2 is YFSETQ in the germline V gene. V was pared by 5 bases and J by 0 bases, with 2 bases of the junction left unmatched.

V gene TRBV5-4 combines with J gene TRBJ1-3, with D maybe TRBD1 (6 bases). The CDR3 sequence is 14 residues long. V dropped 1 base and J dropped 8 bases, with 13 bases sitting between them. Germline lookup yields CDR1 SGHNT and CDR2 YYREEE (reference sequence). DNA for the CDR3: TGTGCCAGCAGCTTGTACAGGGATAGCTACACCATATATTTT. Translation: CASSLYRDSYTIYF. The full variable domain, in which reference TRBV5-4 and TRBJ1-3 provide the parts outside the CDR3, is ETGVTQSPTHLIKTRGQQVTLRCSSQSGHNTVSWYQQALGQGPQFIFQYYREEENGRGNFPPRFSGLQFPNYSSELNVNALELDDSALYLCASSLYRDSYTIYFGEGSWLTVV.

This clone was observed a handful of times. The V call is TRBV5-1, the J call TRBJ2-3; a weak D match, TRBD1 (5 bases). CDR1 is SGHRS and CDR2 is YFSETQ in the germline V gene. Trimming removed 3 bases from V and 0 bases from J, with 11 bases in between. The CDR3 consists of 15 residues. The CDR3 sequence is CASSWQGTSTDTQYF. CDR3 DNA: TGCGCCAGCAGCTGGCAGGGAACCAGCACAGATACGCAGTATTTT.

The rearrangement uses TRBV10-3 and TRBJ1-1; D may be TRBD1 (5 bases). Germline V gene lookup returns CDR1 ENHRY and CDR2 SYGVKD. Deletions cut 5 bases from V and 0 bases from J, with 13 bases between. The length of the CDR3 is 15 residues. CDR3 amino acids: CAISTITGMNTEAFF. DNA for the CDR3: TGTGCCATCAGTACCATAACAGGTATGAACACTGAAGCTTTCTTT.

The V call is TRBV29-1, the J call TRBJ2-1, with 7 nucleotides matching TRBD2. This CDR3 is 13 amino acids long. Unmatched junction bases numbered 9, after V lost 8 bases and J lost 5 bases. The germline V gene encodes CDR1 SQVTM and CDR2 ANQGSEA. CDR3 region: CSLEKREDNEQFF. In DNA form, the CDR3 reads TGCAGCCTCGAAAAGCGGGAAGACAATGAGCAGTTCTTC.

The rearrangement links TRBV18 to TRBJ1-1, with D perhaps matching TRBD1 (5 bases). The germline V gene encodes CDR1 KGHSH and CDR2 LQKENI. The CDR3 length is 13 residues. The ends were cut back, 3 bases at V and 5 bases at J, with 10 bases in the middle. This CDR3 reads CASSPGLETEAFF. The CDR3 nucleotides read TGTGCCAGCTCACCGGGACTCGAGACTGAAGCTTTCTTT.

As concerns this clone: The sample has other DNA sequences that encode this CDR3 too. The chain employs TRBV29-1 and TRBJ2-1; D perhaps matches TRBD2 (6 bases). Germline-derived CDR1 and CDR2 are SQVTM and ANQGSEA. The CDR3 has 12 residues. The V end was cut by 1 base, the J end by 8 bases, with 9 bases between. The CDR3 DNA is TGCAGCGTTGAAGGTCGGAGGGATGAGCAGTTCTTC. Its translation is CSVEGRRDEQFF.